These 29 T cell receptor beta chains originate from one sample sequenced in a study of blood T cell repertoires in COVID-19. Profiled with immunoSEQ multiplex PCR; TCRdb holds only in-frame clones, not every one. The repertoire holds approximately 380,000 clones, with approximately 91% as singletons. Sequenced material: PBMCs or T cells enriched from blood (not recorded which). These receptors came from a woman aged 40-49 years who had been exposed to COVID-19.

The chain combines TRBV7-8 with TRBJ2-5, with 8 bases fitting TRBD1. CDR1 is SGHVS, CDR2 FQNEAQ, per germline. The CDR3 runs 16 residues. V shed 5 bases, J shed 4 bases, and the junction held 12 bases outside the gene matches. The CDR3 region has the DNA TGTGCCAGCAGCCTAGACCCCGCGGGGACAGGAGAGACCCAGTACTTC. Translation gives CASSLDPAGTGETQYF.

This chain joins TRBV7-2 and TRBJ1-1; D is possibly TRBD1 (6 bases). CDR3 length: 14 residues. The V end lost 5 bases, the J end lost 1 base, and 11 bases lay between the germline ends. Germline loops: CDR1 SGHTA, CDR2 FQGNSA. CDR3 protein: CASSQPDRNTEAFF. The CDR3 DNA is TGTGCCAGCAGCCAGCCGGACAGGAACACTGAAGCTTTCTTT.

The count of this clone is one. The chain employs TRBV7-2 and TRBJ2-7; 7 nucleotides align to TRBD1. The CDR3 has 14 residues. The junction had 6 bases not matched to a gene; V was cut back by 2 bases and J by 5 bases. Germline assignment: CDR1 SGHTA and CDR2 FQGNSA. The CDR3 here is CASSLRGQYDEQYF. The CDR3 DNA follows: TGTGCCAGCAGCTTAAGGGGACAGTACGACGAGCAGTACTTC. Full variable domain (missing parts from reference TRBV7-2 and TRBJ2-7): GAGVSQSPSNKVTEKGKDVELRCDPISGHTALYWYRQSLGQGLEFLIYFQGNSAPDKSGLPSDRFSAERTGGSVSTLTIQRTQQEDSAVYLCASSLRGQYDEQYFGPGTRLTVT.

This clone was found a few times. The chain is built from TRBV5-1 and TRBJ1-6; 7 bases are shared with TRBD1. CDR1 and CDR2 (germline): SGHRS, YFSETQ. The CDR3 totals 14 residues. V trimming: 4 bases; J trimming: 10 bases; junction bases outside the gene matches: 8. The CDR3 is CASSPQGSGSPLHF. DNA for the CDR3: TGCGCCAGCAGCCCACAGGGGTCTGGGTCACCCCTCCACTTT. Using reference TRBV5-1 and TRBJ1-6 for the parts outside the CDR3, the full variable domain is KAGVTQTPRYLIKTRGQQVTLSCSPISGHRSVSWYQQTPGQGLQFLFEYFSETQRNKGNFPGRFSGRQFSNSRSEMNVSTLELGDSALYLCASSPQGSGSPLHFGNGTRLTVT.

This chain uses TRBV4-3 with TRBJ1-4; tentative D call: TRBD1 (5 bases). With 0 bases removed from V and 8 bases from J, the gap between germline ends came to 13 bases. This CDR3 comprises 15 residues. Germline CDR1 is LGHNA and CDR2 is YSLEER. In DNA, the CDR3 is TGCGCCAGCAGCCAAGACGGGGGGTTTGGAGAAAAACTGTTTTTT. As protein: CASSQDGGFGEKLFF.

In this sample, this clone turned up once. This chain uses TRBV19 with TRBJ1-5, with unresolved D. CDR3 length equals 13 residues. V was trimmed by 2 bases and J by 3 bases, leaving 5 bases between them. In germline, CDR1 is LNHDA, CDR2 SQIVND (reference sequence). This chain's CDR3 is CASSIQDNQPQHF. CDR3 coding DNA: TGTGCCAGTAGTATACAGGACAATCAGCCCCAGCATTTT.

The rearrangement uses TRBV19 and TRBJ1-6, with 9 bases matching TRBD1. Germline V gene lookup returns CDR1 LNHDA and CDR2 SQIVND (reference sequence). The ends lost 10 bases at V and 9 bases at J; junction bases unmatched: 16. The CDR3 length is 16 residues. Here the CDR3 reads CATQTSPGQGLSPLHF. The CDR3 DNA reads TGTGCCACCCAGACCTCGCCGGGACAGGGACTTTCACCCCTCCACTTT.

The V call is TRBV6-1, the J call TRBJ1-2; D uncertain. V lost 2 bases to trimming and J lost 0 bases, with 10 bases between them. Germline CDR1 MNHNS, CDR2 SASEGT. This CDR3 region has 15 residues. This CDR3 is CASSEIFGPNYGYTF. The CDR3 DNA reads as TGTGCCAGCAGTGAAATTTTTGGGCCTAACTATGGCTACACCTTC.

The chain uses TRBV5-6 and TRBJ1-4; D remains ambiguous. Trimming removed 4 bases from V and 8 bases from J, with 18 bases in between. Per the germline V gene, CDR1 is SGHDT and CDR2 is YYEEEE. CDR3 length: 15 residues. The CDR3 protein is CASSGYSVGEEKLFF. CDR3 DNA sequence: TGTGCCAGCAGCGGGTATAGTGTCGGGGAAGAAAAACTGTTTTTT. Looking up the rest from reference TRBV5-6 and TRBJ1-4 gives the full variable domain: DAGVTQSPTHLIKTRGQQVTLRCSPKSGHDTVSWYQQALGQGPQFIFQYYEEEERQRGNFPDRFSGHQFPNYSSELNVNALLLGDSALYLCASSGYSVGEEKLFFGSGTQLSVL.

The chain couples TRBV11-3 to TRBJ2-5; a weak D match, TRBD2 (6 bases). Germline values: CDR1 SGHNT, CDR2 YENEEA. The CDR3 extends over 14 amino acids. V lost 4 bases and J 3 bases, leaving 12 bases between the germline ends. The CDR3 bases are TGTGCCAGCAGCTGGGGGGACGAAGAAGAGACCCAGTACTTC. It codes for CASSWGDEEETQYF. The whole variable domain, remainder taken from reference TRBV11-3 and TRBJ2-5, is EAGVVQSPRYKIIEKKQPVAFWCNPISGHNTLYWYLQNLGQGPELLIRYENEEAVDDSQLPKDRFSAERLKGVDSTLKIQPAELGDSAVYLCASSWGDEEETQYFGPGTRLLVL.

V and J are TRBV7-9 and TRBJ1-2; tentative D call: TRBD1 (5 bases). The CDR3 spans 13 residues. The V end was cut by 5 bases, the J end by 5 bases, with 12 bases between. Germline CDR1 reads SEHNR; CDR2 reads FQNEAQ (reference sequence). Written as DNA, the CDR3 is TGTGCCAGCAGCCGGTCCGGGGGTTATGGCTACACCTTC. This codes for CASSRSGGYGYTF.

The chain links TRBV14 to TRBJ2-2; 9 bases fit TRBD2. V was clipped by 2 bases and J by 4 bases; unmatched bases: 5. The CDR3 length is 16 residues. Germline assignment: CDR1 SGHDN and CDR2 FVKESK. The CDR3 protein is CASSQISGSPTGELFF. The CDR3 DNA sequence: TGTGCCAGCAGCCAAATTAGCGGGAGCCCCACCGGGGAGCTGTTTTTT.

The rearrangement joins TRBV11-2 to TRBJ2-1, with D tentatively TRBD1 (6 bases). Trimming shortened V by 1 base and J by 0 bases, and 10 bases separated the two germline ends. This CDR3 spans 16 amino acids. CDR1 and CDR2 from the germline V gene are SGHAT and FQNNGV. The CDR3 reads CASSLGGGRSYNEQFF. The DNA for the CDR3 is TGTGCCAGCAGCTTAGGTGGGGGCCGCTCCTACAATGAGCAGTTCTTC. The complete variable domain, with remaining parts taken from reference TRBV11-2 and TRBJ2-1, reads EAGVAQSPRYKIIEKRQSVAFWCNPISGHATLYWYQQILGQGPKLLIQFQNNGVVDDSQLPKDRFSAERLKGVDSTLKIQPAKLEDSAVYLCASSLGGGRSYNEQFFGPGTRLTVL.

This chain connects TRBV10-1 to TRBJ2-7; TRBD1 aligns across 12 bases. Germline V gene sequence: CDR1 WNHNN, CDR2 SYGVQD (reference sequence). With V trimmed by 1 base and J by 7 bases, 5 bases remained unmatched. The CDR3 spans 15 residues. For the CDR3, the DNA is TGCGCCAGCAGTGAGTTGGGGACAGGGGGCGAAGAGCAGTACTTC. It encodes CASSELGTGGEEQYF.

The rearrangement uses TRBV30 and TRBJ1-3; D is perhaps TRBD1 (6 bases). Germline assignment: CDR1 GTSNPN and CDR2 SVGIG (reference sequence). V dropped 0 bases and J dropped 0 bases, with 15 bases sitting between them. This CDR3 contains 17 residues. DNA for the CDR3: TGTGCCTGGAGTGTACCGGTTCAGGGGTTCTCTGGAAACACCATATATTTT. Amino acid sequence: CAWSVPVQGFSGNTIYF.

The chain employs TRBV3-1 (or the pseudogene TRBV3-2) and TRBJ1-1; D is possibly TRBD1 (5 bases). The germline V gene encodes CDR1 LGHDT and CDR2 YNNKEL (reference sequence). This CDR3 comprises 15 residues. V was shortened by 4 bases and J by 4 bases, with 16 bases between the two germline ends. CDR3 in DNA: TGTGCCAGCAGCCCCCGTACAGGATGGAGCACTGAAGCTTTCTTT. Translating it yields CASSPRTGWSTEAFF.

The chain couples TRBV15 to TRBJ2-1, with TRBD2 matching over 10 bases. After removal of 3 bases from V and 0 bases from J, the junction contained 5 bases not matched to a gene. This CDR3 contains 17 residues. The germline CDR1 and CDR2 sequences are LNHNV and YYDKDF (reference sequence). The chain's CDR3 is CATSSARTSGSYNEQFF. Written as DNA, the CDR3 is TGTGCCACCAGCAGTGCAAGGACTAGCGGCTCCTACAATGAGCAGTTCTTC.

The chain has TRBV19 and TRBJ2-3; TRBD2 matches at 9 bases. Germline CDR1 is LNHDA and CDR2 is SQIVND (reference sequence). V lost 6 bases and J lost 5; bases outside the gene matches: 6. CDR3 size: 14 residues. The CDR3 sequence: CASRSAGGGDTQYF. In DNA, the CDR3 is TGTGCCAGTAGGTCAGCGGGGGGTGGAGATACGCAGTATTTT.

The count of this clone is one. V and J are TRBV7-9 and TRBJ1-2; TRBD1 matches 8 bases. The J segment lost 10 bases and the V segment lost 5 bases, leaving 6 bases of the junction unmatched. The germline V gene encodes CDR1 SEHNR and CDR2 FQNEAQ (reference sequence). The CDR3 is made up of 12 amino acids. The CDR3 region has the DNA TGTGCCAGCAGCCCAGCAGGGGGCGACTACACCTTC. As protein: CASSPAGGDYTF.

V gene TRBV27 combines with J gene TRBJ2-5, with 7 bases identical to TRBD2. CDR3 size: 14 residues. Germline-derived CDR1 and CDR2 are MNHEY and SMNVEV (reference sequence). Trimming at V came to 1 base and at J to 2 bases, leaving 1 base not matched to a gene. The DNA of the CDR3 is TGTGCCAGCAGTTTATTGGGGGGGCAAGAGACCCAGTACTTC. Protein sequence: CASSLLGGQETQYF.

The chain has TRBV7-8 and TRBJ1-2, with D possibly being TRBD1 (5 bases). Germline-derived CDR1 and CDR2 are SGHVS and FQNEAQ. V lost 2 bases, J lost 5 bases, and 15 bases lay in between. The CDR3 extends over 15 amino acids. DNA for the CDR3: TGTGCCAGCAGCTTACGGGGGAGTAGTTATTATGGCTACACCTTC. It specifies CASSLRGSSYYGYTF.

V and J are TRBV13 and TRBJ1-5; the match to TRBD1 covers 7 bases. Germline loops: CDR1 PRHDT, CDR2 FYEKMQ (reference sequence). This CDR3 comprises 14 residues. The V segment lost 5 bases and the J segment 6 bases; nucleotides outside the gene matches: 7. The CDR3 sequence is CASSTTGTGQPQHF. CDR3 nucleotide sequence: TGTGCCAGCAGCACGACAGGGACGGGTCAGCCCCAGCATTTT.

This chain uses TRBV4-2 with TRBJ2-1, with D hard to call. The V and J ends lost 0 bases and 0 bases respectively, with 18 bases between them. Germline V gene sequence: CDR1 LGHNA, CDR2 YNFKEQ. The CDR3 sequence is 19 residues long. CDR3: CASSQDLFRTNPSYNEQFF. In DNA form, the CDR3 reads TGTGCCAGCAGCCAAGATCTATTTCGAACGAATCCCTCCTACAATGAGCAGTTCTTC.

V is TRBV4-3 and J is TRBJ2-7; 8 bases align to TRBD2. Germline trimming cut 0 bases from V and 6 bases from J; bases unmatched to any gene: 10. The germline gives CDR1 LGHNA, CDR2 YSLEER. This CDR3 contains 16 residues. In DNA form, the CDR3 reads TGCGCCAGCAGCCAAGAAGCGGGACTAGTTAAGTGCGAGCAGTACTTC. Its protein is CASSQEAGLVKCEQYF.

The chain combines TRBV6-2 or TRBV6-3 with TRBJ1-5; 9 nucleotides align to TRBD1. Germline CDR1 reads MNHEY; CDR2 reads SVGEGT. V trimming: 2 bases; J trimming: 0 bases; junction bases outside the gene matches: 5. This CDR3 comprises 17 residues. DNA for the CDR3: TGTGCCAGCAGTTACCCCGGGACAGGGTATAGCAATCAGCCCCAGCATTTT. Amino acid sequence: CASSYPGTGYSNQPQHF.

The rearrangement uses TRBV11-2 and TRBJ1-1, with 7 bases fitting TRBD1. The CDR3 extends over 15 amino acids. Germline-derived CDR1 and CDR2 are SGHAT and FQNNGV. V trimming: 3 bases; J trimming: 2 bases; junction bases outside the gene matches: 6. The CDR3 region has the DNA TGTGCCAGCAGCTTCTGGACAGGAAGAAACACTGAAGCTTTCTTT. As protein: CASSFWTGRNTEAFF.

The rearrangement joins TRBV5-4 to TRBJ1-3; D is unclear. This CDR3 has 15 residues. The germline gives CDR1 SGHNT, CDR2 YYREEE (reference sequence). V was pared by 4 bases and J by 2 bases, with 13 bases between. The CDR3 DNA follows: TGTGCCAGCAGCCCCACGAGGGAGCCTGGAAACACCATATATTTT. Translating gives CASSPTREPGNTIYF.

The chain carries TRBV2 and TRBJ1-5, with TRBD1 matching 7 bases. There are 15 residues in the CDR3. The germline V gene has CDR1 SNHLY and CDR2 FYNNEI. Losses at the gene ends were 8 bases for V and 7 bases for J; bases not matched to a gene: 14. The CDR3 sequence: CASGTGARRGQPQHF. The CDR3 nucleotides are TGTGCCAGCGGAACAGGGGCTCGAAGGGGGCAGCCCCAGCATTTT.

The chain carries TRBV28 and TRBJ1-1; unclear D gene. The ends were cut back, 6 bases at V and 2 bases at J, with 7 bases in the middle. This CDR3 is 12 amino acids long. Germline V gene sequence: CDR1 MDHEN, CDR2 SYDVKM. CDR3 DNA: TGTGCCAGCAGCCAAACTAACACTGAAGCTTTCTTT. This sequence encodes CASSQTNTEAFF.